The 5 T cell receptor beta chains in this list originate from one sample, sequenced in a study of T-cell memory formation after mild COVID-19. One entry per CDR3 protein, called by TCRdb with MiXCR from the 5' RACE reads. The sample shows fewer than 600,000 distinct CDR3 sequences, about 20% of them seen only once. Sequencing used PBMCs or a T cell subset sorted from them (not recorded which). These receptors all stem from an adult woman who had mild COVID-19 (a few samples of this study predate the infection). Cell type and time point are not known.

The chain couples TRBV5-1 to TRBJ2-1; 7 nucleotides align to TRBD1. Unmatched junction bases numbered 4, after V lost 1 base and J lost 6 bases. The CDR3 is 14 amino acids. Germline V gene data show CDR1 as SGHRS and CDR2 as YFSETQ. The CDR3 spells CASSLRRGTNEQFF. CDR3 in DNA: TGCGCCAGCAGCTTGCGCAGGGGGACCAATGAGCAGTTCTTC. Full variable domain (outside the CDR3, taken from reference TRBV5-1 and TRBJ2-1): KAGVTQTPRYLIKTRGQQVTLSCSPISGHRSVSWYQQTPGQGLQFLFEYFSETQRNKGNFPGRFSGRQFSNSRSEMNVSTLELGDSALYLCASSLRRGTNEQFFGPGTRLTVL.

The table lists this clonotype with a few counts. The CDR3: CASSSFGTGAGANVLTF. CDR3 in DNA: TGTGCCAGCAGCTCCTTTGGGACAGGGGCAGGGGCCAACGTCCTGACTTTC. The chain is built from TRBV13 and TRBJ2-6, with 10 bases aligning to TRBD1. CDR1 and CDR2 (germline): PRHDT, FYEKMQ (reference sequence). The CDR3 totals 17 residues. V shed 4 bases, J shed 4 bases, and the junction held 7 bases outside the gene matches.

The chain couples TRBV29-1 to TRBJ1-2; 7 bases map to TRBD1. The CDR3 consists of 12 residues. V was clipped by 3 bases and J by 8 bases; unmatched bases: 6. Germline V gives CDR1 SQVTM, CDR2 ANQGSEA. The CDR3 spells CSVDWTGGGYTF. DNA for the CDR3: TGCAGCGTTGACTGGACAGGCGGAGGCTACACCTTC.

This rearrangement joins TRBV6-2 or TRBV6-3 to TRBJ2-7, with D possibly being TRBD1 or TRBD2 (5 bases each). With 2 bases removed from V and 3 bases from J, the gap between germline ends came to 14 bases. Germline CDR1 is MNHEY and CDR2 is SVGEGT. CDR3 length: 15 amino acids. The CDR3 DNA is TGTGCCAGCAGTTACCTAGCCCTTGGGGGCTACGAGCAGTACTTC. Protein: CASSYLALGGYEQYF.

J is TRBJ2-7 and V is TRBV30, with 8 bases that match TRBD2. Trimming removed 4 bases from V and 5 bases from J; junction bases left unmatched: 4. The germline V gene encodes CDR1 GTSNPN and CDR2 SVGIG (reference sequence). The CDR3 spans 12 residues. The CDR3 here is CAWTGTRNEQYF. The CDR3 nucleotides are TGTGCCTGGACCGGGACTAGAAACGAGCAGTACTTC.